Following are 27 T cell receptor beta chains from one sample sequenced in a study of CD8 T cells in ankylosing spondylitis. Study observations and caveats: Made up of about eight highly homologous variants, a TCR beta motif appeared characteristic of ankylosing spondylitis blood.

TCRdb processed the 5' RACE reads anew with MiXCR; each CDR3 protein has one entry. The data contain approximately 300,000 distinct CDR3 sequences, 8% of them singletons. No antigen has been identified for these receptors. What was sequenced was blood, either unsorted or a sorted T cell fraction (not recorded which). The receptors were sampled from a male donor with ankylosing spondylitis.

This clonotype was counted ten times or more. In nucleotides, the CDR3 is TGTGCCAGCACTCACACCGGGGAGCTGTTTTTT. Translating it yields CASTHTGELFF. The rearrangement joins TRBV27 to TRBJ2-2, with D unclear. Looked up from germline, CDR1 is MNHEY and CDR2 is SMNVEV (reference sequence). The CDR3 is made up of 11 amino acids. Trimming pared 7 bases from V and 3 bases from J, leaving 3 bases between.

This clonotype occurred many times. The chain employs TRBV6-1 and TRBJ2-3; 14 bases align to TRBD2. Germline assignment: CDR1 MNHNS and CDR2 SASEGT. After removal of 6 bases from V and 2 bases from J, the junction contained 4 bases not matched to a gene. CDR3 length: 16 residues. The CDR3 DNA reads as TGTGCCAGCAGCTCGGGACTAGCGGGGGTCACAGATACGCAGTATTTT. This encodes CASSSGLAGVTDTQYF.

The CDR3 DNA reads as TGCGCCAGCAGCTTACTAGCGGGAGCTGGAGGGAACTACGAGCAGTACTTC. It is translated as CASSLLAGAGGNYEQYF. This chain joins TRBV5-1 and TRBJ2-7; the match to TRBD2 covers 11 bases. V gave up 2 bases and J gave up 3 bases; unmatched junction bases: 10. The CDR3 is 17 amino acids. Germline-derived CDR1 and CDR2 are SGHRS and YFSETQ.

This chain joins TRBV7-6 and TRBJ2-7; 8 nucleotides align to TRBD2. The junction had 4 bases not matched to a gene; V was cut back by 1 base and J by 2 bases. The CDR3 is 15 amino acids. Per germline, CDR1 SGHVS and CDR2 FNYEAQ. CDR3 DNA sequence: TGTGCCAGCAGCTTAGGACTAGCGAGTACCTACGAGCAGTACTTC. Its protein is CASSLGLASTYEQYF. Complete variable domain (other parts from reference TRBV7-6 and TRBJ2-7): GAGVSQSPRYKVTKRGQDVALRCDPISGHVSLYWYRQALGQGPEFLTYFNYEAQQDKSGLPNDRFSAERPEGSISTLTIQRTEQRDSAMYRCASSLGLASTYEQYFGPGTRLTVT.

The chain couples TRBV12-3 or TRBV12-4 to TRBJ2-7; tentatively, D is TRBD1 (5 bases). The CDR3 is 14 amino acids. V lost 2 bases, J lost 3 bases, and 11 bases lay in between. The CDR3 sequence is CASSLLLGVYEQYF. CDR3 in DNA: TGTGCCAGCAGTTTATTATTAGGGGTCTACGAGCAGTACTTC.

The chain has TRBV19 and TRBJ1-4; the D gene is possibly TRBD1 (5 bases). Between the trimmed V and J ends, which lost 5 bases and 10 bases, there was a span of 29 bases. The CDR3 is made up of 18 amino acids. Germline assignment: CDR1 LNHDA and CDR2 SQIVND (reference sequence). In nucleotides, the CDR3 is TGTGCCAGTAGTCCTTCGATTTGGGGACCGGGATCTTTTGGAAAACTGTTTTTT. Amino acid sequence: CASSPSIWGPGSFGKLFF.

V is TRBV21-1 and J is TRBJ2-7; the listed D gene, TRBD1, was not tested against the DNA. TRBV21-1 is tagged as a pseudogene. The CDR3 is made up of 14 amino acids. The CDR3 here is CASSTRTAAYEQYF. The CDR3 bases are TGTGCCAGCAGCACTAGGACAGCCGCCTACGAGCAGTACTTC.

The chain employs TRBV20-1 and TRBJ2-1; 9 nucleotides align to TRBD1. Germline loops: CDR1 DFQATT, CDR2 SNEGSKA (reference sequence). V shed 6 bases and J 0 bases; nucleotides not matched to a gene: 9. The CDR3 length is 16 residues. In nucleotides, the CDR3 is TGCAGTGCGGAGGACAGGGGTTCTAGCTCCTACAATGAGCAGTTCTTC. It yields the protein CSAEDRGSSSYNEQFF.

This clonotype has only a few counts. The rearrangement links TRBV12-3 or TRBV12-4 to TRBJ2-5, with TRBD2 as a possible D gene (6 bases). The CDR3 is made up of 11 amino acids. V was shortened by 4 bases and J by 9 bases, with 9 bases between the two germline ends. CDR3 region: CASSWGGAQYF. The CDR3 DNA reads as TGTGCCAGCAGTTGGGGCGGGGCCCAGTACTTC.

This clonotype was observed a handful of times. The chain links TRBV4-1 to TRBJ2-7; 9 bases align to TRBD1. CDR1 and CDR2 from the germline V gene are MGHRA and YSYEKL. CDR3 length: 18 amino acids. V gave up 0 bases and J gave up 1 base; unmatched junction bases: 10. CDR3 in amino acids: CASSQEGAGQGLSYEQYF. The CDR3 DNA follows: TGCGCCAGCAGCCAAGAGGGGGCCGGACAGGGGTTATCCTACGAGCAGTACTTC.

The chain has TRBV3-1 and TRBJ2-1, with 13 bases that match TRBD2. The junction had 19 bases not matched to a gene; V was cut back by 4 bases and J by 7 bases. The germline V gene has CDR1 LGHDT and CDR2 YNNKEL (reference sequence). This CDR3 is 20 amino acids long. CDR3 in DNA: TGTGCCAGCAGCCGCCCACAAAATCTCCGACTAGCGGGAGGAGGGAATGAGCAGTTCTTC. It translates to CASSRPQNLRLAGGGNEQFF.

Only a few counts were recorded for this clonotype. The chain links TRBV12-3 or TRBV12-4 to TRBJ2-1, with D possibly matching TRBD1 (7 bases). The CDR3 totals 15 residues. Trimming took off 5 bases at V and 6 bases at J, with 17 bases between the two ends. This CDR3 is CASSRAGGRINEQFF. CDR3 bases: TGTGCCAGCAGTAGGGCAGGGGGGAGGATCAATGAGCAGTTCTTC.

The sample holds a few counts of this clonotype. The rearrangement links TRBV20-1 to TRBJ1-4, with D possibly TRBD1 on 5 matching bases. V was pared by 0 bases and J by 7 bases, with 18 bases between. The germline CDR1 and CDR2 sequences are DFQATT and SNEGSKA (reference sequence). CDR3 length equals 16 residues. The CDR3 sequence is CSARDPVDSDLEKLFF. The CDR3 DNA follows: TGCAGTGCTAGAGACCCGGTCGACAGCGACCTTGAAAAACTGTTTTTT.

The chain recombines TRBV13 with TRBJ2-7; D is perhaps TRBD2 (6 bases). The CDR3 is 15 residues long. Trimming took off 3 bases at V and 3 bases at J, with 15 bases between the two ends. The germline V gene has CDR1 PRHDT and CDR2 FYEKMQ (reference sequence). The CDR3 DNA reads as TGTGCCAGCAGCTTGGGTATTGCTAGCGTCTACGAGCAGTACTTC. Residues: CASSLGIASVYEQYF.

This clonotype was found many times. The chain links TRBV18 to TRBJ1-1; D possibly corresponds to TRBD1 (5 bases). From germline, CDR1 is KGHSH and CDR2 LQKENI. This CDR3 is built from 15 residues. V was pared by 3 bases and J by 4 bases, with 15 bases between. The DNA of the CDR3 is TGTGCCAGCTCACCCGCAGTCGGGGGGAGCACTGAAGCTTTCTTT. Translating gives CASSPAVGGSTEAFF.

The rearrangement links TRBV11-1 to TRBJ2-1; 12 positions match TRBD2. Germline V gene data show CDR1 as SGHAT and CDR2 as FQDESV (reference sequence). V trimming: 0 bases; J trimming: 9 bases; junction bases outside the gene matches: 6. The CDR3 is 16 residues long. This chain's CDR3 is CASSLASLAGGTEQFF. In nucleotides, the CDR3 is TGTGCCAGCAGCTTAGCATCACTAGCGGGGGGCACTGAGCAGTTCTTC.

This clonotype was seen only a few times. V gene TRBV28 combines with J gene TRBJ1-1, with 7 bases fitting TRBD1. Germline loops: CDR1 MDHEN, CDR2 SYDVKM. Trimming at V came to 8 bases and at J to 10 bases, leaving 10 bases not matched to a gene. CDR3 length: 12 residues. DNA of the CDR3: TGTGCCAGCGACAAGCTGACAGGGATAGCTTTCTTT. Its translation is CASDKLTGIAFF.

This clonotype is judged medium-sized. The chain uses TRBV7-2 and TRBJ2-5; no reliable D call. The CDR3 is made up of 11 amino acids. Trimming pared 6 bases from V and 5 bases from J, leaving 7 bases between. From germline, CDR1 is SGHTA and CDR2 FQGNSA. The CDR3 spells CASSFGETQYF. DNA for the CDR3: TGTGCCAGCAGTTTTGGGGAGACCCAGTACTTC.

The sample holds many counts of this clonotype. The chain has TRBV7-6 and TRBJ1-4; no clear D gene. V lost 5 bases, J lost 0 bases, and 10 bases lay in between. Germline CDR1 SGHVS, CDR2 FNYEAQ. The CDR3 has 15 residues. Here the CDR3 reads CASSALTTTNEKLFF. CDR3 coding DNA: TGTGCCAGCAGCGCCCTGACTACAACTAATGAAAAACTGTTTTTT.

This clonotype showed up just a few times. CDR3 residues: CASRWSSGSSQYF. The CDR3 DNA follows: TGTGCCAGCAGGTGGAGTAGCGGGAGTTCGCAGTATTTT. This chain joins TRBV6-2 or TRBV6-3 and TRBJ2-3, with 9 bases matching TRBD2. CDR1 is MNHEY, CDR2 SVGEGT, per germline. V shed 6 bases and J 10 bases; nucleotides not matched to a gene: 8. The CDR3 is 13 amino acids.

This clonotype occurred a few times. The CDR3 nucleotides are TGTGCCGCAGGGAAGCAAGAGACCCAGTACTTC. The encoded protein is CAAGKQETQYF. The rearrangement joins TRBV6-2 or TRBV6-3 to TRBJ2-5; D possibly corresponds to TRBD1 (5 bases). The CDR3 consists of 11 residues. Per the germline V gene, CDR1 is MNHEY and CDR2 is SVGEGT. The germline V and J ends were trimmed by 11 bases and 2 bases, with 9 bases remaining between them.

This clonotype was found many times. The rearrangement links TRBV3-1 to TRBJ2-1; possibly TRBD1 for D (6 bases). The CDR3 is 16 amino acids. The germline CDR1 and CDR2 sequences are LGHDT and YNNKEL (reference sequence). Trimming shortened V by 1 base and J by 4 bases, and 14 bases separated the two germline ends. The DNA of the CDR3 is TGTGCCAGCAGCCAAGCCCGGGACATACTATACAATGAGCAGTTCTTC. Its translation is CASSQARDILYNEQFF.

This clonotype was detected only a few times. The chain carries TRBV4-1 and TRBJ2-7, with D possibly TRBD2 on 7 matching bases. Between the trimmed V and J ends, which lost 0 bases and 6 bases, there was a span of 15 bases. The CDR3 is 15 amino acids. CDR1 and CDR2 from the germline V gene are MGHRA and YSYEKL. CDR3 DNA sequence: TGCGCCAGCAGCCAAGATCGTGGGGGGGCCGGCGAGCAGTACTTC. This gives the protein CASSQDRGGAGEQYF.

This clonotype turned up a few times. V is TRBV5-1 and J is TRBJ2-1; 9 positions agree with TRBD2. J lost 4 bases, V lost 0 bases, and 5 bases had no gene match. The CDR3 runs 16 residues. Germline assignment: CDR1 SGHRS and CDR2 YFSETQ. In DNA form, the CDR3 reads TGCGCCAGCAGCTTGGAGGGACTAGCAGTATACAATGAGCAGTTCTTC. This gives the protein CASSLEGLAVYNEQFF.

This chain links TRBV10-3 with TRBJ2-5; D perhaps matches TRBD1 (6 bases). The CDR3 contains 13 residues. With 3 bases removed from V and 2 bases from J, the gap between germline ends came to 7 bases. Germline V gene data show CDR1 as ENHRY and CDR2 as SYGVKD. The CDR3 here is CAISDRGQETQYF. CDR3 bases: TGTGCCATCAGTGATAGGGGGCAAGAGACCCAGTACTTC.

This chain connects TRBV7-2 to TRBJ2-7, with 8 nucleotides matching TRBD1. The V gene end was trimmed by 6 bases and the J gene end by 3 bases; junction bases not matched to a gene: 10. Germline values: CDR1 SGHTA, CDR2 FQGNSA. This CDR3 region has 15 residues. The CDR3 loop is CASSPDRGSLYEQYF. CDR3 nucleotide sequence: TGTGCCAGCAGTCCAGACAGGGGTTCCCTCTACGAGCAGTACTTC.

This clonotype was counted between two and nine times. The CDR3 is CASGLAHGSEQFF. CDR3 nucleotide sequence: TGTGCTAGTGGTTTGGCCCATGGTAGTGAGCAGTTCTTC. V and J are TRBV12-5 and TRBJ2-1; D is unresolved. V was clipped by 1 base and J by 9 bases, with 10 bases between them. This CDR3 is 13 amino acids long. Germline V gene lookup returns CDR1 LGHNT and CDR2 FRNRAP. Filled out from reference TRBV12-5 and TRBJ2-1, the complete variable domain reads DARVTQTPRHKVTEMGQEVTMRCQPILGHNTVFWYRQTMMQGLELLAYFRNRAPLDDSGMPKDRFSAEMPDATLATLKIQPSEPRDSAVYFCASGLAHGSEQFFGPGTRLTVL.